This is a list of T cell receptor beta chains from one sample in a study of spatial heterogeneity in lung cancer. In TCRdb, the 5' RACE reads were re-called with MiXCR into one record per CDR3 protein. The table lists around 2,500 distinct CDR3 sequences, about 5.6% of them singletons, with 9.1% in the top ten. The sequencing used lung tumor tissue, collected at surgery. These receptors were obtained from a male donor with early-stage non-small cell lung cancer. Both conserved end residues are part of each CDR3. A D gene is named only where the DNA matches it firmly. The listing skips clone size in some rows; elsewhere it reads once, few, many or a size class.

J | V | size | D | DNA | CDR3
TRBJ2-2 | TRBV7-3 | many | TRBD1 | TGTGCCAGCAGCACCGGGACAGGGGGCCCCCGGGAGCTGTTTTTT | CASSTGTGGPRELFF
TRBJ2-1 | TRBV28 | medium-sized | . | TGTGCCAGCAGTTGGGCAGGCTACTACAATGAGCAGTTCTTC | CASSWAGYYNEQFF
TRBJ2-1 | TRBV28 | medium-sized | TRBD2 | TGTGCCAGCAGGGTGACTAGCGGGAGGTCATATGAGCAGTTCTTC | CASRVTSGRSYEQFF
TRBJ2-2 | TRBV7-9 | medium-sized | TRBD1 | TGTGCCAGCAGCCTACAGGGGGCGACCACCGGGGAGCTGTTTTTT | CASSLQGATTGELFF
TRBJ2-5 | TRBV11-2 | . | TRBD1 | TGTGCCAGCAGCGCACAGGGGACCCAAGAGACCCAGTACTTC | CASSAQGTQETQYF
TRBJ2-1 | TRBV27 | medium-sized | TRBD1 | TGTGCCAGCAGTTTGAAGACAGGGGGCGGCTATGAGCAGTTCTTC | CASSLKTGGGYEQFF
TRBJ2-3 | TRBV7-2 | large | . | TGTGCCAGCAGCTTAACCCAGGGTCGGGTCGTCCTGGATACGCAGTATTTT | CASSLTQGRVVLDTQYF
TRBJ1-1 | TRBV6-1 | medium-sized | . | TGTGCCAGCAGTGAAGTGGGGGGGGGCTCTGAAGCTTTCTTT | CASSEVGGGSEAFF
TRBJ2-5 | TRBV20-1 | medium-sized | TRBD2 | TGCAGTGCTAGGAGCGGGAGGGAGGCAGAGACCCAGTACTTC | CSARSGREAETQYF
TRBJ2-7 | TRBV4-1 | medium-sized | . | TGCGCCAGCAGCCAAGATCCAGCAGGGGCCTACGAGCAGTACTTC | CASSQDPAGAYEQYF
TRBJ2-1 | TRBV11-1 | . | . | TGTGCCAGCAAGGGGCACAGCTCCTACAATGAGCAGTTCTTC | CASKGHSSYNEQFF
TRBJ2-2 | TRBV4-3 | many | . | TGCGCCAGCAGCCAAGAAAGGGCGAACACCGGGGAGCTGTTTTTT | CASSQERANTGELFF
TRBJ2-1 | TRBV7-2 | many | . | TGTGCCAGCAGATGGGGGAGAGGGAGCAATGAGCAGTTCTTC | CASRWGRGSNEQFF
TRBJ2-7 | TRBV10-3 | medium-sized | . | TGTGCCATCAGTGAGTCCTGGGCCTACGAGCAGTACTTC | CAISESWAYEQYF
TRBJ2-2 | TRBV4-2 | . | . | TGTGCCAGCACGCCCGGGACACTGAACACCGGGGAGCTGTTTTTT | CASTPGTLNTGELFF
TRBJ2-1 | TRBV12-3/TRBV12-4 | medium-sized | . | TGTGCCAGCAGTCCAGACTTGTACCATGAGCAGTTCTTC | CASSPDLYHEQFF
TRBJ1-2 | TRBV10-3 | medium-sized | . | TGTGCCATCAGTGAACCCGGGACGGCGGTCACCAACTATGGCTACACCTTC | CAISEPGTAVTNYGYTF
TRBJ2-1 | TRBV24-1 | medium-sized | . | TGTGCCACCAATGGCGGGCACCAGGGCGGTAATGAGCAGTTCTTC | CATNGGHQGGNEQFF
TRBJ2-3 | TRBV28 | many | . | TGTGCCAGCACCACCGGCGGGGATACGCAGTATTTT | CASTTGGDTQYF
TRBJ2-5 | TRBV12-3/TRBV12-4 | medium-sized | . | TGTGCCAGCAGTTTCCGAGCTCTGTACCAAGAGACCCAGTACTTC | CASSFRALYQETQYF
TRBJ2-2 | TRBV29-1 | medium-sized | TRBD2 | TGCAGCGTTGTAGTAGCGGGGAGCGGGGAGCTGTTTTTT | CSVVVAGSGELFF
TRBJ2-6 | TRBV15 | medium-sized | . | TGTGCCACCAGCAGACAGTCTGGGGCCAACGTCCTGACTTTC | CATSRQSGANVLTF
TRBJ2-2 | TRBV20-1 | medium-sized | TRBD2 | TGCAGTGCTCGTAAACTAGCGGGAGTTTCCGGGGAGCTGTTTTTT | CSARKLAGVSGELFF